This T cell receptor (beta chain) came from a study of blood T cell repertoires in COVID-19. Study information: Nucleic acid was either cDNA or gDNA, and it came from T cells, B-cell-depleted T cells, or PBMCs.

Method: immunoSEQ multiplex PCR; TCRdb's copy keeps in-frame clones and lacks some. Of about 150,000 clones in the sample, around four fifths were seen once. Enrollees, roughly 18 to 95 years old, lived in 25 or so US areas. Cohort allocation depended upon clinical history that participants reported. Trimming removed 0 bases from V and 7 bases from J, with 19 bases in between. This CDR3 has 18 amino acids. Germline V gives CDR1 ENHRY, CDR2 SYGVKD. The origin of this receptor is a woman between 35 and 50 years old who had recovered from COVID-19. Sample: PBMCs or T cells enriched from blood (not recorded which). The gene calls are TRBV10-3 and TRBJ1-6; D uncertain. CDR3 in amino acids: CAISESYRGQRANSPLHF. The CDR3 coding sequence is TGTGCCATCAGTGAGTCTTATCGGGGTCAGCGGGCGAATTCACCCCTCCACTTT.